Each of the 32 T cell receptor beta chains below was sequenced from the same sample in a study of blood T cell repertoires in COVID-19. Libraries were prepared by immunoSEQ multiplex PCR; TCRdb keeps only in-frame clonotypes and omits some of them. The sample has about 260,000 clones, over 80% seen once. Sequencing used peripheral blood. These receptors originate from a woman aged 35 to 49 who had recovered from COVID-19.

The V gene is TRBV3-1 (or the pseudogene TRBV3-2), the J gene TRBJ1-3; no firm D call. CDR1 and CDR2 (germline): LGHDT, YNNKEL (reference sequence). Trimming left V 2 bases short and J 3 bases short, with 5 bases between. The CDR3 is made up of 13 amino acids. The CDR3 here is CASSQFNGNTIYF. The CDR3 nucleotides read TGTGCCAGCAGCCAATTTAATGGAAACACCATATATTTT.

J is TRBJ2-1 and V is TRBV2; possibly TRBD1 for D (5 bases). Germline V gene data show CDR1 as SNHLY and CDR2 as FYNNEI. This CDR3 has 14 amino acids. V shed 8 bases and J shed 8 bases, with 19 bases lying between them. The CDR3 protein is CASRRNDIGDEQFF. In DNA, the CDR3 is TGTGCCAGCCGGAGAAACGATATAGGGGATGAGCAGTTCTTC.

Notes on this clone: One junction end does not reproduce the germline sequence, and a read error may be involved. The V call is TRBV7-7, the J call TRBJ2-1; a possible D gene is TRBD1 (5 bases). Germline-derived CDR1 and CDR2 are SSHAT and FNYEAQ (reference sequence). The length of the CDR3 is 16 residues. CDR3 DNA sequence: TGTGCTAGCAGCTTAACAGGATTAAGCTCCTACAATGAGCAGTTCTTC. Translating it yields CASSLTGLSSYNEQFF.

V and J are TRBV9 and TRBJ1-1, with D possibly matching TRBD1 (6 bases). V lost 0 bases, J lost 1 base, and 10 bases lay in between. The CDR3 extends over 15 amino acids. Germline V gene sequence: CDR1 SGDLS, CDR2 YYNGEE. In nucleotides, the CDR3 is TGTGCCAGCAGCGTAGTCAGGGGACCGAACACTGAAGCTTTCTTT. Its protein product is CASSVVRGPNTEAFF.

The chain has TRBV5-1 and TRBJ1-2, with 7 nucleotides matching TRBD1. The CDR3 length is 14 residues. Losses at the gene ends were 4 bases for V and 7 bases for J; bases not matched to a gene: 10. Per germline, CDR1 SGHRS and CDR2 YFSETQ. The CDR3 nucleotides read TGCGCCAGCAGCCCCACGACAGGGTCCCTTGGCTACACCTTC. Translation gives CASSPTTGSLGYTF. The variable domain in full, completed from reference TRBV5-1 and TRBJ1-2, reads KAGVTQTPRYLIKTRGQQVTLSCSPISGHRSVSWYQQTPGQGLQFLFEYFSETQRNKGNFPGRFSGRQFSNSRSEMNVSTLELGDSALYLCASSPTTGSLGYTFGSGTRLTVV.

CDR3 DNA: TGTGCCAGCAGCTCGCTTACGAGCACTGAAGCTTTCTTT. Translated, it gives CASSSLTSTEAFF. V is TRBV7-2 and J is TRBJ1-1; D remains ambiguous. The CDR3 contains 13 residues. Germline CDR1 reads SGHTA; CDR2 reads FQGNSA. V was cut by 4 bases and J by 4 bases, with 10 bases left in between.

The chain combines TRBV3-1 (or the pseudogene TRBV3-2) with TRBJ2-7; 11 positions match TRBD1. V shed 4 bases and J 4 bases; nucleotides not matched to a gene: 0. The germline CDR1 and CDR2 sequences are LGHDT and YNNKEL (reference sequence). The CDR3 is made up of 13 amino acids. For the CDR3, the DNA is TGTGCCAGCAGCCGGGACAGGGGGTACGAGCAGTACTTC. Translated, it gives CASSRDRGYEQYF.

V is TRBV19 and J is TRBJ2-5; TRBD2 matches 9 bases. The CDR3 contains 11 residues. V lost 10 bases, J lost 5 bases, and 2 bases stayed unmatched. Germline lookup yields CDR1 LNHDA and CDR2 SQIVND (reference sequence). This CDR3 reads CATAGGETQYF. In DNA, the CDR3 is TGTGCCACCGCGGGAGGGGAGACCCAGTACTTC.

This rearrangement joins TRBV18 to TRBJ2-3, with a tentative D call TRBD2 (5 bases). The CDR3 is made up of 13 amino acids. Germline CDR1 KGHSH, CDR2 LQKENI. V was cut by 5 bases and J by 5 bases, with 11 bases left in between. DNA of the CDR3: TGTGCCAGCTCATTTGCGGGTATAGATACGCAGTATTTT. This codes for CASSFAGIDTQYF. The full variable domain, with the rest looked up from reference TRBV18 and TRBJ2-3, is NAGVMQNPRHLVRRRGQEARLRCSPMKGHSHVYWYRQLPEEGLKFMVYLQKENIIDESGMPKERFSAEFPKEGPSILRIQQVVRGDSAAYFCASSFAGIDTQYFGPGTRLTVL.

The rearrangement joins TRBV10-3 to TRBJ1-1; 9 bases match TRBD1. V shed 10 bases, J shed 6 bases, and the junction held 15 bases outside the gene matches. The CDR3 consists of 15 residues. Germline loops: CDR1 ENHRY, CDR2 SYGVKD. CDR3 nucleotides: TGTGCCACCTCGGACAGGGGCGCCGGAAGGGCTGAAGCTTTCTTT. This encodes CATSDRGAGRAEAFF.

CDR3 loop: CASSSGTGGLNTEAFF. CDR3 sequence (DNA): TGTGCCAGCAGCTCAGGGACAGGGGGACTTAACACTGAAGCTTTCTTT. The chain carries TRBV7-6 and TRBJ1-1; 11 bases fit TRBD1. The CDR3 is made up of 16 amino acids. With V trimmed by 4 bases and J by 2 bases, 6 bases remained unmatched. Germline V gene data show CDR1 as SGHVS and CDR2 as FNYEAQ.

The V gene is TRBV29-1, the J gene TRBJ2-3; TRBD1 is a possible D gene (6 bases). The CDR3 is 15 amino acids. Trimming removed 7 bases from V and 2 bases from J, with 19 bases in between. Germline V gives CDR1 SQVTM, CDR2 ANQGSEA. CDR3 residues: CSATPRGMATDTQYF. CDR3 coding DNA: TGCAGCGCAACACCGAGGGGGATGGCCACAGATACGCAGTATTTT.

V usage is TRBV18 and J usage is TRBJ2-1; 7 nucleotides line up with TRBD1. CDR3 size: 13 residues. With 6 bases clipped from V and 5 bases from J, the junction kept 4 bases outside the gene matches. The germline V gene encodes CDR1 KGHSH and CDR2 LQKENI. CDR3 in amino acids: CASSLGTDNEQFF. CDR3 bases: TGTGCCAGCTCGCTTGGGACAGACAATGAGCAGTTCTTC.

J is TRBJ1-2 and V is TRBV6-5, with D tentatively TRBD1 (5 bases). V gave up 6 bases and J gave up 4 bases, with 18 bases separating them. The germline V gene has CDR1 MNHEY and CDR2 SVGAGI. The CDR3 spans 15 residues. The CDR3 protein is CASSSRGATFYGYTF. The CDR3 DNA sequence: TGTGCCAGCAGCTCACGCGGGGCGACCTTCTATGGCTACACCTTC.

CDR3 in DNA: TGTGCCAGCACCAGAGGTTCAGCGGGGGCCTACAATGAGCAGTTCTTC. Encoded protein: CASTRGSAGAYNEQFF. This chain links TRBV5-4 with TRBJ2-1, with 8 bases identical to TRBD2. This CDR3 is 16 amino acids long. Germline-derived CDR1 and CDR2 are SGHNT and YYREEE (reference sequence). V was clipped by 6 bases and J by 2 bases; unmatched bases: 10.

This clone has just a few counts. The chain joins TRBV9 to TRBJ1-6; 11 bases map to TRBD1. Germline values: CDR1 SGDLS, CDR2 YYNGEE. V was clipped by 3 bases and J by 9 bases; unmatched bases: 2. The CDR3 totals 14 residues. The CDR3 DNA sequence: TGTGCCAGCAGCGAGGGACAGGGGGGTTCACCCCTCCACTTT. It encodes CASSEGQGGSPLHF. Supplemented by reference TRBV9 and TRBJ1-6, the full variable domain reads DSGVTQTPKHLITATGQRVTLRCSPRSGDLSVYWYQQSLDQGLQFLIQYYNGEERAKGNILERFSAQQFPDLHSELNLSSLELGDSALYFCASSEGQGGSPLHFGNGTRLTVT.

The V and J genes are TRBV7-2 and TRBJ1-2; a weak D match, TRBD1 (6 bases). Germline V gene sequence: CDR1 SGHTA, CDR2 FQGNSA. V was shortened by 5 bases and J by 5 bases, with 12 bases between the two germline ends. This CDR3 is built from 13 residues. CDR3 DNA sequence: TGTGCCAGCAGCCCAGGGAGGGGGTATGGCTACACCTTC. It translates to CASSPGRGYGYTF.

The CDR3 is CASSSGLGKYEQYF. CDR3 nucleotides: TGTGCCAGTAGTTCTGGACTAGGAAAATACGAGCAGTACTTC. This sequence joins TRBV19 and TRBJ2-7, with 7 positions matching TRBD2. This CDR3 comprises 14 residues. After removal of 5 bases from V and 4 bases from J, the junction contained 8 bases not matched to a gene. CDR1 and CDR2 (germline): LNHDA, SQIVND (reference sequence).

This clone appeared a few times. The chain recombines TRBV20-1 with TRBJ1-2; unclear D gene. Germline lookup yields CDR1 DFQATT and CDR2 SNEGSKA (reference sequence). The CDR3 has 11 residues. Trimming took 4 bases from V and 8 from J, leaving 11 bases between them. The CDR3, as DNA: TGCAGTGCTACCTCCTACGGGGGCTACACCTTC. Translated, it gives CSATSYGGYTF.

The chain is built from TRBV19 and TRBJ1-5; TRBD1 agrees at 9 bases. V trimming: 4 bases; J trimming: 7 bases; junction bases outside the gene matches: 11. This CDR3 is 16 amino acids long. CDR1 LNHDA and CDR2 SQIVND come from the germline V gene (reference sequence). The CDR3, as DNA: TGTGCCAGTAGTACGTACAGGGGGCTCGTTCGGCAGCCCCAGCATTTT. Translated: CASSTYRGLVRQPQHF.

This clone was detected once. This sequence joins TRBV7-6 and TRBJ2-6; 7 positions agree with TRBD2. CDR3 size: 16 residues. The V and J ends lost 0 bases and 1 base, in that order; junction bases with no gene match: 0. In germline, CDR1 is SGHVS, CDR2 FNYEAQ. The CDR3 coding sequence is TGTGCCAGCAGCTTAGCGCGGGGGTCTGGGGCCAACGTCCTGACTTTC. This translates into CASSLARGSGANVLTF.

In its sample, this clone was seen many times. V and J are TRBV4-2 and TRBJ2-3, with 9 bases aligning to TRBD2. The CDR3 sequence is 16 residues long. V was clipped by 0 bases and J by 2 bases; unmatched bases: 3. From germline, CDR1 is LGHNA and CDR2 YNFKEQ. The CDR3 DNA is TGTGCCAGCAGCCAAGATCGACTAGCGGTCACAGATACGCAGTATTTT. Amino acid sequence: CASSQDRLAVTDTQYF.

V gene TRBV18 combines with J gene TRBJ1-2; D might be TRBD1 (5 bases). With 6 bases removed from V and 8 bases from J, the gap between germline ends came to 16 bases. The CDR3 loop spans 13 amino acids. Germline values: CDR1 KGHSH, CDR2 LQKENI. CDR3 loop: CASSETDSVGYTF. Here the CDR3 DNA reads TGTGCCAGCTCCGAGACCGACAGCGTGGGCTACACCTTC. The full variable domain, with the rest looked up from reference TRBV18 and TRBJ1-2, is NAGVMQNPRHLVRRRGQEARLRCSPMKGHSHVYWYRQLPEEGLKFMVYLQKENIIDESGMPKERFSAEFPKEGPSILRIQQVVRGDSAAYFCASSETDSVGYTFGSGTRLTVV.

The rearrangement links TRBV7-2 to TRBJ1-1; TRBD1 aligns across 12 bases. The CDR3 covers 15 residues. With 1 base clipped from V and 11 bases from J, the junction kept 8 bases outside the gene matches. Germline-derived CDR1 and CDR2 are SGHTA and FQGNSA. The CDR3 DNA reads as TGTGCCAGCAGCTTAGGGGGACAGGGGGCATCGCACGCTTTCTTT. Its translation: CASSLGGQGASHAFF.

V and J are TRBV27 and TRBJ2-1, with 11 nucleotides matching TRBD2. CDR3 length: 17 residues. Trimming removed 5 bases from V and 4 bases from J; junction bases left unmatched: 10. Per the germline V gene, CDR1 is MNHEY and CDR2 is SMNVEV (reference sequence). The CDR3 DNA sequence: TGTGCCAGCAGTCCTGCCGGACTAGCGGGTCTATACAATGAGCAGTTCTTC. Encoded protein: CASSPAGLAGLYNEQFF.

This clone was counted only a few times. J is TRBJ2-7 and V is TRBV27; TRBD2 matches at 10 bases. The CDR3 consists of 16 residues. Per germline, CDR1 MNHEY and CDR2 SMNVEV (reference sequence). V was pared by 5 bases and J by 3 bases, with 10 bases of the junction left unmatched. CDR3 sequence: CASSPLASGGFYEQYF. The CDR3 nucleotides read TGTGCCAGCAGTCCCCTCGCTAGCGGGGGATTCTACGAGCAGTACTTC.

The rearrangement links TRBV20-1 to TRBJ1-2; 9 nucleotides align to TRBD1. CDR3 length: 15 residues. Germline lookup yields CDR1 DFQATT and CDR2 SNEGSKA (reference sequence). With 3 bases clipped from V and 5 bases from J, the junction kept 10 bases outside the gene matches. The CDR3 nucleotides are TGCAGTGCTAGTGGGGACAGGGTCGATTCTTATGGCTACACCTTC. Protein sequence: CSASGDRVDSYGYTF.

This clone was observed a single time. This CDR3 reads CASSYRGGTDTQYF. The CDR3 DNA reads TGTGCCAGCAGTTACAGGGGAGGGACAGATACGCAGTATTTT. The chain recombines TRBV6-6 with TRBJ2-3; 7 nucleotides match TRBD2. CDR1 and CDR2 from the germline V gene are MNHNY and SVGAGI (reference sequence). CDR3 length equals 14 residues. With V trimmed by 2 bases and J by 3 bases, 2 bases remained unmatched.

The table lists this clone with a count of one. The rearrangement uses TRBV9 and TRBJ2-2; 8 bases match TRBD2. Germline assignment: CDR1 SGDLS and CDR2 YYNGEE. Losses at the gene ends were 2 bases for V and 6 bases for J; bases not matched to a gene: 12. The CDR3 totals 17 residues. CDR3 sequence: CASSVSRGGTTPGELFF. The CDR3 region has the DNA TGTGCCAGCAGCGTCTCCCGGGGGGGGACTACCCCCGGGGAGCTGTTTTTT.

This sequence joins TRBV2 and TRBJ1-5; 8 bases are a match to TRBD1. This CDR3 spans 14 amino acids. J was trimmed by 4 bases and V by 4 bases; bases with no gene match: 3. The V gene's germline CDR1 is SNHLY and CDR2 FYNNEI. Here the CDR3 DNA reads TGTGCCAGCAGTGGGGACAGGAGGAATCAGCCCCAGCATTTT. It encodes CASSGDRRNQPQHF. The variable domain in full, completed from reference TRBV2 and TRBJ1-5, reads EPEVTQTPSHQVTQMGQEVILRCVPISNHLYFYWYRQILGQKVEFLVSFYNNEISEKSEIFDDQFSVERPDGSNFTLKIRSTKLEDSAMYFCASSGDRRNQPQHFGDGTRLSIL.

V usage is TRBV6-5 and J usage is TRBJ1-1, with 8 nucleotides matching TRBD1. Germline V gene sequence: CDR1 MNHEY, CDR2 SVGAGI. J was trimmed by 9 bases and V by 5 bases; bases with no gene match: 11. The CDR3 runs 14 residues. DNA for the CDR3: TGTGCCAGCAGTCCTGCCACTGGACAGGGAAAAGCTTTCTTT. It specifies CASSPATGQGKAFF.

This chain joins TRBV5-1 and TRBJ2-7; possibly TRBD1 for D (6 bases). Germline V gives CDR1 SGHRS, CDR2 YFSETQ. The CDR3 covers 16 residues. Trimming removed 1 base at V and 2 bases at J, with 16 bases between. CDR3 protein: CASSLPGALSTYEQYF. CDR3 sequence (DNA): TGCGCCAGCAGCTTGCCAGGGGCCTTATCGACCTACGAGCAGTACTTC.